This passage covers 10 T cell receptor beta chains from one sample sequenced in a study of long-term antiretroviral therapy in people with HIV. Runs used v3.0 of the immunoSEQ assay and were done at survey level. TCRdb's copy holds only in-frame clones and misses some; the assay was immunoSEQ multiplex PCR. This sample has more than 25,000 clones, with around three quarters found just once. This material consisted of unsorted PBMCs, taken 2.1 years after starting antiretroviral therapy. The source is a young man with HIV.

The V gene is TRBV21-1, the J gene TRBJ2-7; TRBD2 is the table's D call and was not checked against the DNA. TRBV21-1 is a pseudogene locus. CDR3 length equals 16 residues. The CDR3 DNA follows: TGTGCCAGCAGCATCAAGACTAGCGGGAGCCCCCACGAGCAGTACTTC. Translated, it gives CASSIKTSGSPHEQYF.

The V gene is TRBV9, the J gene TRBJ2-7; D possibly uses TRBD1 or TRBD2 (5 bases each). CDR1 is SGDLS and CDR2 is YYNGEE in the germline V gene. The CDR3 has 15 residues. V lost 0 bases to trimming and J lost 7 bases, with 17 bases between them. In DNA, the CDR3 is TGTGCCAGCAGCGTAGAGGGCAGGGACCTTCAGGAGCAGTACTTC. Its protein product is CASSVEGRDLQEQYF.

The chain is built from TRBV30 and TRBJ1-1; D is uncertain. V gave up 3 bases and J gave up 7 bases, with 6 bases separating them. CDR3 length: 10 amino acids. Germline V gives CDR1 GTSNPN, CDR2 SVGIG (reference sequence). The CDR3 nucleotides are TGTGCCTGGAGAATCCTTGAAGCTTTCTTT. It specifies CAWRILEAFF.

The chain employs TRBV7-9 and TRBJ2-1, with 10 bases lining up with TRBD2. This CDR3 contains 13 residues. With V trimmed by 5 bases and J by 9 bases, 4 bases remained unmatched. Germline V gene sequence: CDR1 SEHNR, CDR2 FQNEAQ (reference sequence). DNA for the CDR3: TGTGCCAGCAGCCCTTGGACTAGCGGTGAGCAGTTCTTC. As protein: CASSPWTSGEQFF.

This clone was observed once. V gene TRBV6-5 combines with J gene TRBJ2-1; TRBD2 matches at 9 bases. J gave up 4 bases and V 7 bases, and 8 bases lay outside the gene matches. Germline V CDR1 and CDR2: MNHEY, SVGAGI. This CDR3 has 15 amino acids. The CDR3 DNA is TGTGCCAGCAAAGAAAGCGGGGGGCCGTACAATGAGCAGTTCTTC. Its translation: CASKESGGPYNEQFF.

The J gene is TRBJ1-5, the V gene TRBV19; 9 bases agree with TRBD1. This CDR3 contains 14 residues. The trim removed 6 bases at V and 5 bases at J, leaving 5 bases unmatched. CDR1 is LNHDA and CDR2 is SQIVND in the germline V gene (reference sequence). The CDR3, as DNA: TGTGCCAGTAGCCTGGGGACAGGGCATCAGCCCCAGCATTTT. Translating gives CASSLGTGHQPQHF.

The chain links TRBV6-4 to TRBJ1-3, with no clear D. The germline V gene has CDR1 MRHNA and CDR2 SNTAGT. Trimming removed 3 bases at V and 8 bases at J, with 5 bases between. The CDR3 sequence is 11 residues long. Written as DNA, the CDR3 is TGTGCCAGCAGTGATGGTTACACCATATATTTT. Translation: CASSDGYTIYF.

The chain couples TRBV9 to TRBJ2-1; 7 bases agree with TRBD2. The V segment lost 0 bases and the J segment 2 bases; nucleotides outside the gene matches: 5. The CDR3 extends over 16 amino acids. Germline values: CDR1 SGDLS, CDR2 YYNGEE. CDR3 protein: CASSVGVGGPYNEQFF. The CDR3 DNA reads as TGTGCCAGCAGCGTAGGGGTGGGAGGGCCCTACAATGAGCAGTTCTTC.

This chain uses TRBV6-1 with TRBJ1-2, with 8 positions matching TRBD1. CDR3 length equals 14 residues. CDR1 is MNHNS, CDR2 SASEGT, per germline. V dropped 5 bases and J dropped 7; count of bases not matched to a gene: 9. Written as DNA, the CDR3 is TGTGCCAGCAGTCTGACAGGGGTAGGACGTGGCTACACCTTC. Protein sequence: CASSLTGVGRGYTF.

This clone was counted only a few times. At the DNA level, this CDR3 is encoded by other sequences in the same sample as well. The chain employs TRBV5-4 and TRBJ2-7; 8 bases align to TRBD1. The germline V gene has CDR1 SGHNT and CDR2 YYREEE (reference sequence). This CDR3 contains 14 residues. J lost 4 bases, V lost 4 bases, and 7 bases had no gene match. The CDR3 region is CASSPPTGDYEQYF. The CDR3 region has the DNA TGTGCCAGCAGCCCGCCGACAGGGGATTACGAGCAGTACTTC.